This T cell receptor beta chain was recorded in a study of radiation and T cells in renal cell carcinoma. Repertoires were generated with immunoSEQ multiplex PCR, while TCRdb's copy carries only in-frame clones and drops some. Of 40,000 to 50,000 clones in the sample, about 82% were seen once. This sample's time point: blood 4 weeks post-SBRT, at nephrectomy. As for treatment: 15 Gy SBRT to primary tumor, nephrectomy 4 weeks later. The sequences come from blood, collected from a patient whose treatment included radiotherapy and nephrectomy. The receptor was isolated from an older woman with renal cell carcinoma.

The DNA of the CDR3 is TGTGCCAGCAGCCGACCCGGAGGAGGGGGACCATATACGCAGTATTTT. Residues: CASSRPGGGGPYTQYF. The rearrangement uses TRBV7-3 and TRBJ2-3, with D perhaps assigned TRBD1 or TRBD2 (6 bases each). Between the trimmed V and J ends, which lost 5 bases and 7 bases, there was a span of 22 bases. Per germline, CDR1 SGHTA and CDR2 FQGTGA. The CDR3 is made up of 16 amino acids.